This T cell receptor beta chain was recorded in a study of CD8 T cells in ankylosing spondylitis. Study-wide findings and caveats: Relatively scarce in peripheral blood, disease-linked clones were CD8+. Ankylosing spondylitis blood seemed to carry a telltale TCR beta motif made of under ten highly homologous variants.

TCRdb reprocessed the 5' RACE reads via MiXCR and lists one record per CDR3 protein. The sample consists of just under 350,000 distinct CDR3 sequences, about 15% of them appearing once. The CDR3 runs 13 residues. Trimming took 6 bases from V and 4 from J, leaving 13 bases between them. This clonotype was counted between two and nine times. What it recognizes is unknown. This chain uses TRBV12-3 or TRBV12-4 with TRBJ2-7; D is unclear. The sample was blood, either unsorted or a sorted T cell fraction (not recorded which). The receptor comes from a male donor with ankylosing spondylitis or in good health (not recorded which). The CDR3 loop reads CASSSSTDYEQYF. In DNA form, the CDR3 reads TGTGCCAGCAGCTCCTCAACAGATTACGAGCAGTACTTC.